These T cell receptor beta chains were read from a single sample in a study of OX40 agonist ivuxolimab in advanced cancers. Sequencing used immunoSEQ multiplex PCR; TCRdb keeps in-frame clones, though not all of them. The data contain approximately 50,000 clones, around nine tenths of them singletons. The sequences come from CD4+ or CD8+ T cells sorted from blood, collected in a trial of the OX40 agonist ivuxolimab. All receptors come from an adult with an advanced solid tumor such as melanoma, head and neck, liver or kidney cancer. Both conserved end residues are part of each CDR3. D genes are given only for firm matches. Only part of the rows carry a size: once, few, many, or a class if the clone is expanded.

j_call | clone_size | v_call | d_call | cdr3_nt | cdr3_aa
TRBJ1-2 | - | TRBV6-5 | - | TGTGCCGGGGTTCCGGGACAAACGAACTATGGCTACACCTTC | CAGVPGQTNYGYTF
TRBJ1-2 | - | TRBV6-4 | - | TGTGCCAGCAGTGAGGGTGGGGTTTACACCTTC | CASSEGGVYTF
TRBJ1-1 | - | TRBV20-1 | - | TGCAGGGGAGGTCAGACCACTGAAGCTTTCTTT | CRGGQTTEAFF
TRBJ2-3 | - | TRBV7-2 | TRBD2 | TGTGCCAGCAGCCTCTCTAGCGGGGGGGATGGTACGCAGTATTTT | CASSLSSGGDGTQYF
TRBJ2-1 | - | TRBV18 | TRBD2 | TGTGCCAGCTCACCGGGACTAGCGGGAGGGGATGAGCAGTTCTTC | CASSPGLAGGDEQFF
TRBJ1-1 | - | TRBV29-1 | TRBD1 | TGCAGCGCCTCAGACAGGGCCAACACTGAAGCTTTCTTT | CSASDRANTEAFF
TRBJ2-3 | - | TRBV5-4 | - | TGTGCCAGCAGTTCAACTTACACAGATACGCAGTATTTT | CASSSTYTDTQYF
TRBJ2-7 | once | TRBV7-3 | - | TGTGCCAGCAGCTTAATGGGCGGCCCCTACGAGCAGTACTTC | CASSLMGGPYEQYF
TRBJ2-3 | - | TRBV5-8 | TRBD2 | TGTGCCAGCAGCGTAGCCGGGACTAGCGGAGGGAGGGATACGCAGTATTTT | CASSVAGTSGGRDTQYF
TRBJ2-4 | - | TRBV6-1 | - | TGTGCCAGCAGTGAGAGGCCAACTACCGCCAAAAACATTCAGTACTTC | CASSERPTTAKNIQYF
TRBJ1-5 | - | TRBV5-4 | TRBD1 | TGTGCCAGCAGCAGCCGGGACAGGGGTAGTCAGCCCCAGCATTTT | CASSSRDRGSQPQHF
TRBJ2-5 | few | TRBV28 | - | TGTGCCAGCAGCCCCGTCAGGGTGGGAGAGACCCAGTACTTC | CASSPVRVGETQYF
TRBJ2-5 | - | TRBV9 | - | TGTGCCAGCAGCGTAACCACAGGGCAAGAGACCCAGTACTTC | CASSVTTGQETQYF
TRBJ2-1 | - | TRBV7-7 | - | TGTGCTAGCAGCCCGACTGGGACCTACAATGAGCAGTTCTTC | CASSPTGTYNEQFF
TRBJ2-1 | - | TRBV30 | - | TGTGCCTGGATAAATCGGGAAAGACAGTTCTTC | CAWINRERQFF
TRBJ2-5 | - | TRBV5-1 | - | TGCGCCAGCAGCGGAGGGACACCAGAGACCCAGTACTTC | CASSGGTPETQYF
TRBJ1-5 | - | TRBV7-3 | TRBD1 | TGTGCCAGCAGCTCCGGACAGGGGGCGAACAATCAGCCCCAGCATTTT | CASSSGQGANNQPQHF
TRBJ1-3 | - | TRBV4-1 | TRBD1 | TGCGCCAGCAGCCCCGCAGGGGGTGGAAACACCATATATTTT | CASSPAGGGNTIYF
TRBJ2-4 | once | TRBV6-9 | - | TGTGCCAGCAGCCCCCCCGGGGGAGCCAAAAACATTCAGTACTTC | CASSPPGGAKNIQYF
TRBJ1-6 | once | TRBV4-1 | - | TGCGCCAGCAGCCAAGAACAAGGGACTCCCCTCCACTTT | CASSQEQGTPLHF
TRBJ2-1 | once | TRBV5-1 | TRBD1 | TGCGCCAGCAGCTTGGCACCGGGACAGACTAATAATGAGCAGTTCTTC | CASSLAPGQTNNEQFF
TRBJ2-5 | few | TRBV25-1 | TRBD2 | TGTGCCAGCAGTGAATTTCTTAGCGGGCGGCAAGAGACCCAGTACTTC | CASSEFLSGRQETQYF
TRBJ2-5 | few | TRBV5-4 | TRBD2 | TGTGCCAGCACTCCAGCGGGAGGAGGGGAGACCCAGTACTTC | CASTPAGGGETQYF
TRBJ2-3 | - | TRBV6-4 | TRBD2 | TGTGCCAGCAGTCCTCGCAGACTAGCGGGCACAGATACGCAGTATTTT | CASSPRRLAGTDTQYF
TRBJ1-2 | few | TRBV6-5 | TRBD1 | TGTGCCAGCAGGAAGGACAGGGCGGTTGGTGGCTACACCTTC | CASRKDRAVGGYTF
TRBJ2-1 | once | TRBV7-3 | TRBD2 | TGTGCCAGCAGCTTATCTAGCGGAACTTACAACAATGAGCAGTTCTTC | CASSLSSGTYNNEQFF
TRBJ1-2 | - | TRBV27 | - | TGTGCCAGCAGTTCAGGGGTCTATGGCTACACCTTC | CASSSGVYGYTF
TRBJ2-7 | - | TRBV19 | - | TGTGCCAGTAGTATAGAGTGGGGAACCTACGAGCAGTACTTC | CASSIEWGTYEQYF
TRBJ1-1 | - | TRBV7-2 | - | TGTGCCAGCAGCGTGGACCGCTGGAACACTGAAGCTTTCTTT | CASSVDRWNTEAFF
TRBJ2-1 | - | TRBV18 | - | TGTGCCAGCTCCGCAATAGGCGGGACCACCAACAATGAGCAGTTCTTC | CASSAIGGTTNNEQFF
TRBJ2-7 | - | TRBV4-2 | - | TGTGCCAGCAGCCAATTAAACGGTCTGGGTTCCGAGCAGTACTTC | CASSQLNGLGSEQYF
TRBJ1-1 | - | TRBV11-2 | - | TGTGCCAGCAGCTTGGACCCGAACACTGAAGCTTTCTTT | CASSLDPNTEAFF
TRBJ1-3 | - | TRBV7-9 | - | TGTGCCAGCAGACGGACAGAGTCTGGAAACACCATATATTTT | CASRRTESGNTIYF
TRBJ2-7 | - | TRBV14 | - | TGTGCCAGCAGGCTTACAGGTTCGGCCTACGAGCAGTACTTC | CASRLTGSAYEQYF
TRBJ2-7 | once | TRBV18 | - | TGTGCCAGCTCCCTTCGTCTAAGCTCCTACGAGCAGTACTTC | CASSLRLSSYEQYF
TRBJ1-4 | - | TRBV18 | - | TGTGCCAGCTCACGGGGCTCGGCAACTAATGAAAAACTGTTTTTT | CASSRGSATNEKLFF
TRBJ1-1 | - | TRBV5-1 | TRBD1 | TGCGCCAGCAGCCCCAGGGGGCTGGTGAACACTGAAGCTTTCTTT | CASSPRGLVNTEAFF
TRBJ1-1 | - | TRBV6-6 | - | TGTGCCAGCAGTACGACAAGGGGGAATACTGAAGCTTTCTTT | CASSTTRGNTEAFF
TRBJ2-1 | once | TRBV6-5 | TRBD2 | TGTGCCAGCAGACCCGGGACTAGCCCTGTCAATGAGCAGTTCTTC | CASRPGTSPVNEQFF
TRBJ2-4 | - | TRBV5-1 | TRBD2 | TGCGCCAGCAGCCCGGACGGGGGGTCGGAGGTAAACATTCAGTACTTC | CASSPDGGSEVNIQYF
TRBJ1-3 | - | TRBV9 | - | TGTGCCAGCAGCGTACCGCCTGGAAACACCATATATTTT | CASSVPPGNTIYF
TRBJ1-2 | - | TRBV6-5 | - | TGTGCCAGCGGGCGAGGAGAAGTCTATGGCTACACCTTC | CASGRGEVYGYTF
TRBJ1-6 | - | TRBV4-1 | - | TGCGCCAGCAGCCCCATCACCACGCGGAGTCCCTATAATTCACCCCTCCACTTT | CASSPITTRSPYNSPLHF
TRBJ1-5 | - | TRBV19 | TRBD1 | TGTGCCAGTAGCGAGGTCTGGCAGGGGGTGCCCCAGCCCCAGCATTTT | CASSEVWQGVPQPQHF
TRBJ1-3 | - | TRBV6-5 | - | TGTGCCAGCAGCCGGGAGGGCCGATTTGGAAACACCATATATTTT | CASSREGRFGNTIYF
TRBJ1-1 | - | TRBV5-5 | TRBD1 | TGTGCCAGCAGCTTGTACTCAGGGGGTAGGAACACTGAAGCTTTCTTT | CASSLYSGGRNTEAFF
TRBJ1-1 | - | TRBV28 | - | TGTGCCAGCCGCGAAAGGGAAGCTTTCTTT | CASREREAFF
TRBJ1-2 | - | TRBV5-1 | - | TGCGCCAGCAGCTTGGAGCCTGCCCCATATGGCTACACCTTC | CASSLEPAPYGYTF
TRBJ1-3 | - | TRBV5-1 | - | TGCGCCAGCAGCGACCGGGGCGTCTCTGGAAACACCATATATTTT | CASSDRGVSGNTIYF
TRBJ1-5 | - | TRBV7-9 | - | TGTGCCAGCAGCTCCGGGAGCAGTGAGAATCAGCCCCAGCATTTT | CASSSGSSENQPQHF
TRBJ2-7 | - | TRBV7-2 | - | TGTGCCAGCAGCTTACCCATCACCACAGGAGGGGAAGAGCAGTACTTC | CASSLPITTGGEEQYF
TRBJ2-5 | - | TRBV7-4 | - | TGTGCCAGCAGCTTAGTTCAAGAGACCCAGTACTTC | CASSLVQETQYF
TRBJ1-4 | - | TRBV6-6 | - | TGTGCCAGCAGGGGCTCAACAGGGATGAGTGAAAAACTGTTTTTT | CASRGSTGMSEKLFF
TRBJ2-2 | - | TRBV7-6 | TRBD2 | TGTGCCAGCAGCTTATTCGGGAGGGGTGACACCGGGGAGCTGTTTTTT | CASSLFGRGDTGELFF
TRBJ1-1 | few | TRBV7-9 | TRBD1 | TGTGCCAGCAGCTCCGGCGACAGGGAGGGCACTGAAGCTTTCTTT | CASSSGDREGTEAFF